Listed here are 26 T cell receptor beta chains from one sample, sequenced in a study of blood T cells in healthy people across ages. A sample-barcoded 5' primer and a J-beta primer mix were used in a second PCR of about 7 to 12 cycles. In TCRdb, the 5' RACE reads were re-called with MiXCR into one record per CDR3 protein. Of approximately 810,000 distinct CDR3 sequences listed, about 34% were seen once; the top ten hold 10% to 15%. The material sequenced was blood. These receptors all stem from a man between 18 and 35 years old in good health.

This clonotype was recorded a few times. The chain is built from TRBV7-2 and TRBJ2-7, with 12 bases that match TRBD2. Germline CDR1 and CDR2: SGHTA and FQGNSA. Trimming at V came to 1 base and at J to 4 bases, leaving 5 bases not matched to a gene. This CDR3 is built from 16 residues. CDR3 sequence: CASSLVLAGGNYEQYF. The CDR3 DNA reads TGTGCCAGCAGCTTAGTCCTAGCGGGGGGGAATTACGAGCAGTACTTC.

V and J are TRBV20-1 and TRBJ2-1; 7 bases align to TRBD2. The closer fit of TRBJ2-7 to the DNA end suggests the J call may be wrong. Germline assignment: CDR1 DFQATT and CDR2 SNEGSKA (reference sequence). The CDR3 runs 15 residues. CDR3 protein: CSAGGGERSYNEQYF. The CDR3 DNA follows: TGCAGTGCCGGCGGGGGTGAGCGCTCCTACAATGAGCAGTACTTC.

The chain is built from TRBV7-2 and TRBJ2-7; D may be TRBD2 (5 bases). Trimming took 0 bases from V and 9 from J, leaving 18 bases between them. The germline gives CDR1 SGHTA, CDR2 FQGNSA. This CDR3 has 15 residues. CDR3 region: CASSLARGDTTGQYF. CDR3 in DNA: TGTGCCAGCAGCTTAGCTCGGGGAGATACTACGGGGCAGTACTTC.

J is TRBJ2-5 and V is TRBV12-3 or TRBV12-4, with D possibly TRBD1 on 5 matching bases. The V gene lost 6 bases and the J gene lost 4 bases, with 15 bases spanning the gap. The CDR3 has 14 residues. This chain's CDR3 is CASRVNRRPETQYF. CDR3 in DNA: TGTGCCAGCAGGGTAAACAGGAGACCAGAGACCCAGTACTTC.

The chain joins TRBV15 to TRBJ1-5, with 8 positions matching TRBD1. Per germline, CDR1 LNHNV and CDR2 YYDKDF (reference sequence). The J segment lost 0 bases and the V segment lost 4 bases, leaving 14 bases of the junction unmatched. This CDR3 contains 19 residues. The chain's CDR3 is CATSTTPQGVWLSNQPQHF. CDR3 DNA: TGTGCCACCAGCACTACACCACAGGGGGTTTGGCTTAGCAATCAGCCCCAGCATTTT.

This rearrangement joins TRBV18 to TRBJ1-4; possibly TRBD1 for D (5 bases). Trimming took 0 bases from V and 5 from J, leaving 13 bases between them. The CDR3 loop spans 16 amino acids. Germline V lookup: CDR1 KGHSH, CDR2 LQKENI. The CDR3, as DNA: TGTGCCAGCTCACCACCCTCTGGGACCGCGAATGAAAAACTGTTTTTT. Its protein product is CASSPPSGTANEKLFF.

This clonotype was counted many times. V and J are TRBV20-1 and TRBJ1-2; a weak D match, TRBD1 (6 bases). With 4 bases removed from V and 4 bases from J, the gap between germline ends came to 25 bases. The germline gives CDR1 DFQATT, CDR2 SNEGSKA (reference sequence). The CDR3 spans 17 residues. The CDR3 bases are TGCAGTGCTAAGAGATCCCGCACCGGGGGCGTCCTCTATGGCTACACCTTC. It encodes CSAKRSRTGGVLYGYTF.

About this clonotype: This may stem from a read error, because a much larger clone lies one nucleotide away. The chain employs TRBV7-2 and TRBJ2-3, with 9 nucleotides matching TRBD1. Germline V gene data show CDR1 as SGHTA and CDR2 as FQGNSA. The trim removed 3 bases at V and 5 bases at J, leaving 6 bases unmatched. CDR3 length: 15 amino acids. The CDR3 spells CASSFTDRGRDTQYF. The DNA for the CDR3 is TGTGCCAGCAGCTTCACGGACAGGGGCCGAGATACGCAGTATTTT.

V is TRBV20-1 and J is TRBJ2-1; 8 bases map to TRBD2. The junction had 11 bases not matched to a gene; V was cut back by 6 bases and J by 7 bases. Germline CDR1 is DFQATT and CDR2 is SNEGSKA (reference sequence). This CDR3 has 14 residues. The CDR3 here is CSAVRRGGQNEQFF. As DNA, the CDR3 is TGCAGTGCCGTACGACGGGGGGGCCAAAATGAGCAGTTCTTC.

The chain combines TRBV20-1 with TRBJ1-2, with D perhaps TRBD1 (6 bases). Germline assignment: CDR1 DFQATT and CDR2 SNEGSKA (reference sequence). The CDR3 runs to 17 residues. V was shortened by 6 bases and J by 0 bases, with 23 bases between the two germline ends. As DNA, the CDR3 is TGCAGTGCCCAAAGCGGGGGCGTGGATGCAGCTAACTATGGCTACACCTTC. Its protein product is CSAQSGGVDAANYGYTF.

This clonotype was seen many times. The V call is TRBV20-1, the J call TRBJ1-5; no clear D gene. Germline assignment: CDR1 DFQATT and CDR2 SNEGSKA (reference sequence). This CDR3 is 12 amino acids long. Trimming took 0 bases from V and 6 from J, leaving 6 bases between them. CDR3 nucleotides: TGCAGTGCTAGAGATTCTGGTCAGCCCCAGCATTTT. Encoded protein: CSARDSGQPQHF.

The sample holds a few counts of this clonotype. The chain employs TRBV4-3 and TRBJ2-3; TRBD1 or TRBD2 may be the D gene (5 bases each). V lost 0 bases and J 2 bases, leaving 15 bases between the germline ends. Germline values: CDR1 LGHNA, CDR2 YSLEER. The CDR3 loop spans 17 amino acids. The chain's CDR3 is CASSQDTGTTHTDTQYF. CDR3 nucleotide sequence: TGCGCCAGCAGCCAAGACACCGGGACCACCCACACAGATACGCAGTATTTT.

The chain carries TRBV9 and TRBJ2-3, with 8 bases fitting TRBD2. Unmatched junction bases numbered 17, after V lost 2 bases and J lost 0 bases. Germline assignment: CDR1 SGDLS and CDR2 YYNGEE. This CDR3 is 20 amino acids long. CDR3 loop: CASSVYSGGTDLTSTDTQYF. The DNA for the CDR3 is TGTGCCAGCAGCGTTTACAGCGGGGGAACCGACCTGACTAGCACAGATACGCAGTATTTT.

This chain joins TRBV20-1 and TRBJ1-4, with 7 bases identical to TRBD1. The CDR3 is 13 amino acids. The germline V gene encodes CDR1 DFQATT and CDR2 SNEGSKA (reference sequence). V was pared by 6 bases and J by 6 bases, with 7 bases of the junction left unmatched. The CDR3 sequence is CSASRDRHEKLFF. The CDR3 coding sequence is TGCAGTGCCTCGCGGGACAGACATGAAAAACTGTTTTTT.

CDR3 in DNA: TGCAGTGCCCCGGGTCAGGGGCGAGGGTATGGCTACACCTTC. Protein sequence: CSAPGQGRGYGYTF. The chain combines TRBV20-1 with TRBJ1-2, with a weak D call TRBD1 (6 bases). From germline, CDR1 is DFQATT and CDR2 SNEGSKA (reference sequence). This CDR3 region has 14 residues. V dropped 6 bases and J dropped 5 bases, with 19 bases sitting between them.

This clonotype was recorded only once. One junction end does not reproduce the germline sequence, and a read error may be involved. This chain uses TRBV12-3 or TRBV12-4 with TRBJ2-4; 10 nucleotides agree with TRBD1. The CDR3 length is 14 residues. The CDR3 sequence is CTSCRDRGFNEQYF. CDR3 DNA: TGTACCAGCTGCCGGGACAGGGGCTTCAATGAGCAGTACTTC.

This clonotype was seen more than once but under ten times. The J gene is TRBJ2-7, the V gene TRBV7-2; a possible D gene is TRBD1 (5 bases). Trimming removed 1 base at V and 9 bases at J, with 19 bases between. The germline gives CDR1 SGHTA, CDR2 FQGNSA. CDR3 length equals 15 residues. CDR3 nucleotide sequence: TGTGCCAGCAGCTTAGACCCCTTTCAGGGTTCTGGGCAGTACTTC. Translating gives CASSLDPFQGSGQYF.

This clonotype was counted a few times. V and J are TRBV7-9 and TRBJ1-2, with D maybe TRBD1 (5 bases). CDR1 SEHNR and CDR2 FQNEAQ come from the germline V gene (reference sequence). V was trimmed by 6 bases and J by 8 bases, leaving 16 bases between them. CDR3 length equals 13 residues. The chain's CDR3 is CASRPGTAVGYTF. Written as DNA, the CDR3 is TGTGCCAGCAGGCCCGGGACGGCGGTGGGCTACACCTTC.

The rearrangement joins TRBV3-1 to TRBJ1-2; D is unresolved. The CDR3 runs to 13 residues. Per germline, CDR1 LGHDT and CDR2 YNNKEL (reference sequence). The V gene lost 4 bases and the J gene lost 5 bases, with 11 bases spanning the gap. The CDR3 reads CASSPTEVYGYTF. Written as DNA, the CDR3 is TGTGCCAGCAGCCCGACGGAAGTATATGGCTACACCTTC.

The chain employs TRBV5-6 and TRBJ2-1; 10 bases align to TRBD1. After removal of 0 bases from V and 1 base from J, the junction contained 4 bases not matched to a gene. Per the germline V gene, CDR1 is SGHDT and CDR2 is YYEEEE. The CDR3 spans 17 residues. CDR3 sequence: CASSLARTGGSYNEQFF. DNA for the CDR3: TGTGCCAGCAGCTTGGCCAGGACAGGGGGTTCCTACAATGAGCAGTTCTTC.

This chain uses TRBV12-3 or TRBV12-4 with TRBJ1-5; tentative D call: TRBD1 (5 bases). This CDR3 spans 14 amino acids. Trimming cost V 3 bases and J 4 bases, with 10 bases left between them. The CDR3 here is CASSFMGGNQPQHF. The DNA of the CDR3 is TGTGCCAGCAGTTTTATGGGGGGAAATCAGCCCCAGCATTTT.

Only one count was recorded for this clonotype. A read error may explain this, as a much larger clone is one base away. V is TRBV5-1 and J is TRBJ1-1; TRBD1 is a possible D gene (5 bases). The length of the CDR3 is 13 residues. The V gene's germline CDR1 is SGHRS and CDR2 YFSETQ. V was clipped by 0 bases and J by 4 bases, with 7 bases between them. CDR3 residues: CASSLEGATEAFF. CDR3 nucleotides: TGCGCCAGCAGCTTGGAAGGGGCCACTGAAGCTTTCTTT.

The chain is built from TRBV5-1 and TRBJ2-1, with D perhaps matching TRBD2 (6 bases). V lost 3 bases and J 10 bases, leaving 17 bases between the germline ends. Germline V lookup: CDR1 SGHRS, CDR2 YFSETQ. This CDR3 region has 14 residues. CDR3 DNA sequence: TGCGCCAGCAGCTGGAAAGGGCGGGGAGGCGAGCAGTTCTTC. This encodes CASSWKGRGGEQFF.

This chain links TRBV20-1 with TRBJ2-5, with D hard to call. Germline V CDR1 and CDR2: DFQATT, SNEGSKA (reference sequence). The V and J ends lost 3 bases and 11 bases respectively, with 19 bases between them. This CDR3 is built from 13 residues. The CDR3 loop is CSASPPEYNEQYF. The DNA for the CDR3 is TGCAGTGCTAGTCCACCTGAGTACAATGAGCAGTACTTC.

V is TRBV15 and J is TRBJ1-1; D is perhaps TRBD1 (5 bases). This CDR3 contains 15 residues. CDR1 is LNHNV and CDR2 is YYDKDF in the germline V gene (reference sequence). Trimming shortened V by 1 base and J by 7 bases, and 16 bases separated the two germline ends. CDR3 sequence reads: CATSRGKGRRGEAFF. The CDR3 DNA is TGTGCCACCAGCAGAGGAAAGGGACGCCGGGGTGAAGCTTTCTTT.

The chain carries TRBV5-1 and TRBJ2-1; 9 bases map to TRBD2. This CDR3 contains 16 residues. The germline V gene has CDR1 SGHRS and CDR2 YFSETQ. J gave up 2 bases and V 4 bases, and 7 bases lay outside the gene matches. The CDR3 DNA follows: TGCGCCAGCAGCCCCCGGGTAGCGGGGGCCTACAATGAGCAGTTCTTC. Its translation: CASSPRVAGAYNEQFF.